Following are 22 T cell receptor beta chains from one sample sequenced in a study of T-cell reconstitution after alpha-beta-depleted transplantation in children. Preparation of the TCRbeta library was carried out with unique molecular identifiers. TCRdb reprocessed the PCR reads with MiXCR, giving one entry per CDR3 protein. Among roughly 610,000 distinct CDR3 sequences, over 9.5% were seen once, and the ten largest hold about 4.3%. This specimen was PBMCs from the stem cell graft donor, taken from the stem cell graft. The receptors here all came from a human donor who donated a stem cell graft to a child with acute myeloid leukemia.

This clonotype has a count of ten or more. The chain joins TRBV20-1 to TRBJ2-3; D call uncertain. This CDR3 is built from 13 residues. Trimming took 0 bases from V and 1 from J, leaving 5 bases between them. Germline CDR1 is DFQATT and CDR2 is SNEGSKA (reference sequence). CDR3 coding DNA: TGCAGTGCTAGAGAGATACGCACAGATACGCAGTATTTT. This translates into CSAREIRTDTQYF.

This clonotype is medium-sized by share. This rearrangement joins TRBV20-1 to TRBJ2-7; 9 positions match TRBD2. This CDR3 is 13 amino acids long. V gave up 7 bases and J gave up 1 base; unmatched junction bases: 5. Germline V gene lookup returns CDR1 DFQATT and CDR2 SNEGSKA (reference sequence). The CDR3 bases are TGCAGTGTGCTGACTAGCGGTTCCTACGAGCAGTACTTC. It encodes CSVLTSGSYEQYF.

This clonotype appeared a single time. The V and J genes are TRBV5-1 and TRBJ2-3; 11 positions agree with TRBD2. V dropped 4 bases and J dropped 7; count of bases not matched to a gene: 8. Germline V lookup: CDR1 SGHRS, CDR2 YFSETQ. This CDR3 contains 15 residues. In nucleotides, the CDR3 is TGCGCCAGCAGCCCTCTAGCGGGAGGCGGTTATACGCAGTATTTT. Protein: CASSPLAGGGYTQYF.

The chain carries TRBV27 and TRBJ1-4; D might be TRBD1 (6 bases). This CDR3 comprises 16 residues. Germline CDR1 MNHEY, CDR2 SMNVEV (reference sequence). The ends were cut back, 5 bases at V and 4 bases at J, with 17 bases in the middle. The CDR3 DNA sequence: TGTGCCAGCAGTCCGTTGGACAGCCGGGTTAATGAAAAACTGTTTTTT. It encodes CASSPLDSRVNEKLFF.

The CDR3: CASSSVQGGELFF. The CDR3 nucleotides are TGTGCCAGCAGTTCCGTCCAGGGGGGGGAGCTGTTTTTT. This chain links TRBV12-3 or TRBV12-4 with TRBJ2-2; maybe TRBD1 (6 bases). V was pared by 4 bases and J by 8 bases, with 11 bases between. This CDR3 contains 13 residues.

V usage is TRBV4-3 and J usage is TRBJ2-6, with no clear D. The CDR3 has 16 residues. The V end lost 0 bases, the J end lost 0 bases, and 6 bases lay between the germline ends. Germline CDR1 reads LGHNA; CDR2 reads YSLEER. The CDR3 loop reads CASSQEMLSGANVLTF. The CDR3 DNA sequence: TGCGCCAGCAGCCAAGAAATGCTCTCTGGGGCCAACGTCCTGACTTTC.

This clonotype was seen a handful of times. The chain joins TRBV7-8 to TRBJ2-7; D is ambiguous. CDR1 is SGHVS, CDR2 FQNEAQ, per germline. This CDR3 contains 12 residues. V dropped 2 bases and J dropped 6 bases, with 8 bases sitting between them. The CDR3 sequence: CASSLPSSEQYF. The DNA for the CDR3 is TGTGCCAGCAGCTTACCCAGTTCCGAGCAGTACTTC.

The chain uses TRBV7-2 and TRBJ2-3, with TRBD2 as a possible D gene (6 bases). Germline CDR1 SGHTA, CDR2 FQGNSA. V dropped 5 bases and J dropped 2 bases, with 17 bases sitting between them. This CDR3 has 16 amino acids. The CDR3 DNA is TGTGCCAGCAGCCCTCGGGGCGGGGCCATCACAGATACGCAGTATTTT. Protein product: CASSPRGGAITDTQYF.

Many counts were recorded for this clonotype. V usage is TRBV12-3 or TRBV12-4 and J usage is TRBJ2-3; D is perhaps TRBD1 (6 bases). The CDR3 totals 11 residues. V gave up 7 bases and J gave up 5 bases, with 7 bases separating them. This chain's CDR3 is CASNREDTQYF. The CDR3 nucleotides read TGTGCCAGCAACAGGGAAGATACGCAGTATTTT.

This clonotype was counted only a few times. The chain recombines TRBV11-1 with TRBJ1-2; TRBD1 agrees at 7 bases. Unmatched junction bases numbered 13, after V lost 0 bases and J lost 0 bases. CDR3 size: 19 residues. Germline V gives CDR1 SGHAT, CDR2 FQDESV (reference sequence). The CDR3 nucleotides are TGTGCCAGCAGCTTAGCGCTTTCGGGACAGACAAGAGCTAACTATGGCTACACCTTC. Residues: CASSLALSGQTRANYGYTF.

The table lists this clonotype with a few counts. This chain links TRBV28 with TRBJ1-2; D not resolved. Germline V gene lookup returns CDR1 MDHEN and CDR2 SYDVKM. The V and J ends lost 10 bases and 0 bases respectively, with 21 bases between them. The CDR3 extends over 16 amino acids. The CDR3 protein is CAISTGLKLANYGYTF. CDR3 in DNA: TGTGCCATATCCACGGGCCTCAAGTTAGCTAACTATGGCTACACCTTC.

This chain connects TRBV18 to TRBJ1-3, with 7 bases fitting TRBD1. Germline V gene sequence: CDR1 KGHSH, CDR2 LQKENI. The CDR3 is made up of 14 amino acids. After removal of 5 bases from V and 1 base from J, the junction contained 2 bases not matched to a gene. The CDR3: CASSTGQSGNTIYF. In DNA, the CDR3 is TGTGCCAGCTCAACGGGACAGTCTGGAAACACCATATATTTT.

The rearrangement uses TRBV3-1 and TRBJ2-3; 11 bases are shared with TRBD2. The CDR3 has 15 residues. Germline V gene data show CDR1 as LGHDT and CDR2 as YNNKEL (reference sequence). V lost 3 bases and J lost 9; bases outside the gene matches: 8. The CDR3 region is CASSHQAGTSGTQYF. The DNA for the CDR3 is TGTGCCAGCAGCCACCAAGCGGGGACTAGCGGAACGCAGTATTTT.

The J gene is TRBJ1-1, the V gene TRBV20-1, with 7 nucleotides matching TRBD1. V was clipped by 5 bases and J by 4 bases; unmatched bases: 10. Germline V gives CDR1 DFQATT, CDR2 SNEGSKA (reference sequence). This CDR3 is 14 amino acids long. The chain's CDR3 is CSAFARGQCTEAFF. The CDR3, as DNA: TGCAGTGCTTTCGCTAGGGGGCAATGCACTGAAGCTTTCTTT.

Many counts were recorded for this clonotype. The V call is TRBV3-1, the J call TRBJ2-1; 7 positions match TRBD2. CDR3 length: 13 residues. Germline CDR1 reads LGHDT; CDR2 reads YNNKEL (reference sequence). Trimming cost V 0 bases and J 8 bases; bases outside gene matches: 1. The CDR3: CASSQDRGDEQFF. CDR3 nucleotides: TGTGCCAGCAGCCAAGATCGGGGGGATGAGCAGTTCTTC.

The genes are TRBV10-3 and TRBJ2-7; D not certain. The CDR3 has 13 amino acids. The germline V and J ends were trimmed by 7 bases and 2 bases, with 12 bases remaining between them. CDR1 ENHRY and CDR2 SYGVKD come from the germline V gene. This CDR3 is CAITAGSAYEQYF. Here the CDR3 DNA reads TGTGCCATCACCGCAGGTTCGGCCTACGAGCAGTACTTC.

The chain couples TRBV25-1 to TRBJ2-7, with a weak D call TRBD1 (5 bases). The CDR3 totals 14 residues. Trimming stripped 3 bases from V and 3 bases from J, with 12 bases between. Germline assignment: CDR1 MGHDK and CDR2 SYGVNS. The CDR3 region has the DNA TGTGCCAGCAGTGACAGGCTTGACAGCTACGAGCAGTACTTC. Residues: CASSDRLDSYEQYF.

This clonotype was recorded a few times. The chain has TRBV11-2 and TRBJ1-2; no clear D gene. The germline V and J ends were trimmed by 5 bases and 9 bases, with 13 bases remaining between them. The CDR3 contains 12 residues. Per the germline V gene, CDR1 is SGHAT and CDR2 is FQNNGV. In nucleotides, the CDR3 is TGTGCCAGCAGCGTCGGTACCGCACGCTACACCTTC. Its translation is CASSVGTARYTF.

This CDR3 reads CASSFRSGRTDTQYF. The CDR3 region has the DNA TGTGCCAGCAGCTTCCGGAGCGGACGCACAGATACGCAGTATTTT. The chain carries TRBV7-3 and TRBJ2-3, with D possibly TRBD2 on 5 matching bases. The CDR3 extends over 15 amino acids. V was shortened by 3 bases and J by 1 base, with 11 bases between the two germline ends. Germline V gene lookup returns CDR1 SGHTA and CDR2 FQGTGA.

This clonotype was counted only a few times. The rearrangement joins TRBV5-1 to TRBJ2-1, with 12 bases fitting TRBD2. CDR1 SGHRS and CDR2 YFSETQ come from the germline V gene. Losses at the gene ends were 3 bases for V and 6 bases for J; bases not matched to a gene: 7. The CDR3 has 16 residues. CDR3 sequence: CASSSQLAGGSNEQFF. The DNA for the CDR3 is TGCGCCAGCAGCTCGCAACTAGCGGGAGGATCCAATGAGCAGTTCTTC.

This clonotype has more than one count but fewer than ten. The chain uses TRBV4-3 and TRBJ2-7; TRBD2 matches at 7 bases. This CDR3 has 17 amino acids. Losses at the gene ends were 0 bases for V and 0 bases for J; bases not matched to a gene: 8. Germline CDR1 and CDR2: LGHNA and YSLEER. The CDR3: CASSQDNLAVSSYEQYF. The CDR3, as DNA: TGCGCCAGCAGCCAAGATAATCTAGCGGTAAGCTCCTACGAGCAGTACTTC.

This clonotype was seen only a few times. The J gene is TRBJ2-1, the V gene TRBV7-2; D is ambiguous. V lost 5 bases to trimming and J lost 5 bases, with 16 bases between them. From germline, CDR1 is SGHTA and CDR2 FQGNSA. The CDR3 sequence is 15 residues long. The CDR3 is CASSPSLGANNEQFF. CDR3 nucleotides: TGTGCCAGCAGCCCCTCTCTAGGCGCGAACAATGAGCAGTTCTTC.